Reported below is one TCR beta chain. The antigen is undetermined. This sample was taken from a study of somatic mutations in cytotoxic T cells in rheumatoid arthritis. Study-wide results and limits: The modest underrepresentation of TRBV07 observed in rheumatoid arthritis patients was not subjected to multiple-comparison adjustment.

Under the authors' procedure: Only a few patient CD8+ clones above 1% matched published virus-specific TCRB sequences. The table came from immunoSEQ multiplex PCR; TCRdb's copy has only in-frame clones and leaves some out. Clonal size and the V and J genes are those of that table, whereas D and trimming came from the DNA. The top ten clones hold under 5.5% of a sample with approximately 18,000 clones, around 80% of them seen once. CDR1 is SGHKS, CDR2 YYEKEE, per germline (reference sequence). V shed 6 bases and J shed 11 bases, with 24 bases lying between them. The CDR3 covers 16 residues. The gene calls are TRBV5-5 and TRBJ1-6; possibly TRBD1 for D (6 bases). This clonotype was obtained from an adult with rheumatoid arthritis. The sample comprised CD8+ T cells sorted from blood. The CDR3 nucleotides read TGTGCCAGCACACCCACCGGGACATTGGCGGTGGCACCCCTCCACTTT. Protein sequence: CASTPTGTLAVAPLHF.